Following are 27 T cell receptor beta chains from one sample sequenced in a study of OX40 agonist ivuxolimab in advanced cancers. This table comes from immunoSEQ multiplex PCR, and its TCRdb copy is limited to in-frame clones, with some not included. The data contain roughly 34,000 clones, around 80% of them singletons. The specimen comprised CD4+ or CD8+ T cells sorted from blood, sampled in a trial of the OX40 agonist ivuxolimab. The origin of the receptors is an adult with an advanced solid tumor such as melanoma, head and neck, liver or kidney cancer.

The V and J genes are TRBV5-1 and TRBJ1-4; no definite D call. V was trimmed by 0 bases and J by 0 bases, leaving 12 bases between them. CDR1 and CDR2 (germline): SGHRS, YFSETQ. The length of the CDR3 is 17 residues. The CDR3 bases are TGCGCCAGCAGCTTGGGCCCCGGACCGGCAACTAATGAAAAACTGTTTTTT. This encodes CASSLGPGPATNEKLFF.

This chain uses TRBV5-1 with TRBJ1-1; D gene uncertain. The CDR3 runs 13 residues. CDR1 is SGHRS, CDR2 YFSETQ, per germline. Between the trimmed V and J ends, which lost 4 bases and 1 base, there was a span of 8 bases. The CDR3 bases are TGCGCCAGCAGCGTCCCCCCGAACACTGAAGCTTTCTTT. Protein product: CASSVPPNTEAFF.

V and J are TRBV5-6 and TRBJ1-1, with D possibly TRBD1 on 6 matching bases. V lost 5 bases and J 11 bases, leaving 19 bases between the germline ends. The CDR3 spans 13 residues. Germline lookup yields CDR1 SGHDT and CDR2 YYEEEE. The DNA for the CDR3 is TGTGCCAGCAGTCCCCGTGCGGGGGCGGTGGCTTTCTTT. Residues: CASSPRAGAVAFF.

J is TRBJ1-2 and V is TRBV12-5; D may be TRBD1 (6 bases). Trimming took 6 bases from V and 8 from J, leaving 16 bases between them. Germline V gives CDR1 LGHNT, CDR2 FRNRAP. The CDR3 runs 13 residues. This chain's CDR3 is CASGSTGVRGYTF. For the CDR3, the DNA is TGTGCTAGTGGGTCGACAGGCGTTAGGGGCTACACCTTC.

CDR3 region: CASSFYSENTEAFF. CDR3 bases: TGTGCCAGCAGCTTTTATTCCGAAAACACTGAAGCTTTCTTT. J is TRBJ1-1 and V is TRBV7-9; no clear D. The CDR3 sequence is 14 residues long. CDR1 SEHNR and CDR2 FQNEAQ come from the germline V gene (reference sequence). V was clipped by 3 bases and J by 2 bases, with 10 bases between them.

The chain combines TRBV5-1 with TRBJ2-7; TRBD1 matches 8 bases. Trimming cost V 4 bases and J 0 bases; bases outside gene matches: 6. Germline V CDR1 and CDR2: SGHRS, YFSETQ. The length of the CDR3 is 15 residues. The CDR3 loop is CASSQLDRASYEQYF. The CDR3 nucleotides read TGCGCCAGCAGCCAGCTGGACAGGGCCTCCTACGAGCAGTACTTC.

This chain joins TRBV10-1 and TRBJ2-7; 9 bases map to TRBD1. Looked up from germline, CDR1 is WNHNN and CDR2 is SYGVQD (reference sequence). The length of the CDR3 is 15 residues. Losses at the gene ends were 6 bases for V and 2 bases for J; bases not matched to a gene: 8. The CDR3 nucleotides read TGCGCCAGCAGCCAGGGGACAGGGAATGCCTACGAGCAGTACTTC. Protein: CASSQGTGNAYEQYF.

The rearrangement joins TRBV28 to TRBJ2-1; D remains unclear. The CDR3 has 12 residues. Looked up from germline, CDR1 is MDHEN and CDR2 is SYDVKM. The germline V and J ends were trimmed by 5 bases and 3 bases, with 5 bases remaining between them. The CDR3 loop reads CASSEDYNEQFF. As DNA, the CDR3 is TGTGCCAGCAGTGAAGACTACAATGAGCAGTTCTTC.

The chain employs TRBV30 and TRBJ1-3; possible D gene TRBD1, 5 bases. Germline V gene sequence: CDR1 GTSNPN, CDR2 SVGIG (reference sequence). This CDR3 region has 15 residues. Trimming removed 0 bases from V and 0 bases from J, with 9 bases in between. Written as DNA, the CDR3 is TGTGCCTGGAGTGTCGGGGGAAGCTCTGGAAACACCATATATTTT. It codes for CAWSVGGSSGNTIYF.

This chain uses TRBV23-1 with TRBJ1-3; D gene uncertain. TRBV23-1 qualifies as an ORF whose function is uncertain. V lost 3 bases to trimming and J lost 3 bases, with 9 bases between them. The CDR3 spans 14 residues. The CDR3 here is CASSQGCRGNTIYF. As DNA, the CDR3 is TGCGCCAGCAGTCAGGGGTGTCGTGGAAACACCATATATTTT.

V usage is TRBV28 and J usage is TRBJ2-3; no clear D. The CDR3 runs to 15 residues. Trimming shortened V by 8 bases and J by 2 bases, and 17 bases separated the two germline ends. The germline CDR1 and CDR2 sequences are MDHEN and SYDVKM. This chain's CDR3 is CASPPKGLITDTQYF. The CDR3 nucleotides read TGTGCCAGCCCCCCGAAGGGTCTGATCACAGATACGCAGTATTTT.

The rearrangement uses TRBV6-6 and TRBJ1-1, with TRBD1 matching over 7 bases. Germline CDR1 reads MNHNY; CDR2 reads SVGAGI (reference sequence). This CDR3 is built from 14 residues. Trimming took 6 bases from V and 5 from J; bases not matched to a gene: 9. CDR3 in DNA: TGTGCCAGCAGGACCACAGGGGTGGGGACTGAAGCTTTCTTT. Its translation: CASRTTGVGTEAFF.

J is TRBJ1-2 and V is TRBV7-9, with 7 bases aligning to TRBD1. The germline CDR1 and CDR2 sequences are SEHNR and FQNEAQ (reference sequence). The ends lost 5 bases at V and 9 bases at J; junction bases unmatched: 6. The CDR3 contains 12 residues. CDR3 loop: CASSETGNSYTF. In nucleotides, the CDR3 is TGTGCCAGCAGCGAGACAGGGAACAGCTACACCTTC.

The chain links TRBV2 to TRBJ2-3, with 8 positions matching TRBD1. This CDR3 has 13 amino acids. Germline lookup yields CDR1 SNHLY and CDR2 FYNNEI. J gave up 4 bases and V 11 bases, and 8 bases lay outside the gene matches. CDR3 protein: CACSTGGADTQYF. The CDR3 bases are TGTGCCTGTTCCACAGGGGGTGCAGATACGCAGTATTTT. The variable domain in full, with the rest retrieved from reference TRBV2 and TRBJ2-3, is EPEVTQTPSHQVTQMGQEVILRCVPISNHLYFYWYRQILGQKVEFLVSFYNNEISEKSEIFDDQFSVERPDGSNFTLKIRSTKLEDSAMYFCACSTGGADTQYFGPGTRLTVL.

This clone was detected only a few times. This chain uses TRBV9 with TRBJ1-6, with a possible D match to TRBD1 (6 bases). The germline V gene encodes CDR1 SGDLS and CDR2 YYNGEE. This CDR3 has 13 amino acids. Trimming removed 9 bases at V and 6 bases at J, with 13 bases between. This CDR3 reads CATSTGTNSPLHF. CDR3 sequence (DNA): TGTGCCACGTCGACAGGAACTAATTCACCCCTCCACTTT.

The chain carries TRBV19 and TRBJ1-5, with a tentative D call TRBD1 (5 bases). CDR1 and CDR2 (germline): LNHDA, SQIVND (reference sequence). V lost 5 bases, J lost 0 bases, and 20 bases lay in between. This CDR3 is built from 18 residues. The chain's CDR3 is CASSHRLKDSNSNQPQHF. CDR3 sequence (DNA): TGTGCCAGTAGTCACCGATTAAAAGACAGTAATAGCAATCAGCCCCAGCATTTT. The full variable domain, in which reference TRBV19 and TRBJ1-5 provide the parts outside the CDR3, is DGGITQSPKYLFRKEGQNVTLSCEQNLNHDAMYWYRQDPGQGLRLIYYSQIVNDFQKGDIAEGYSVSREKKESFPLTVTSAQKNPTAFYLCASSHRLKDSNSNQPQHFGDGTRLSIL.

The chain joins TRBV5-1 to TRBJ1-1, with D perhaps TRBD1 (5 bases). The CDR3 is 15 amino acids. V was cut by 4 bases and J by 1 base, with 14 bases left in between. Per germline, CDR1 SGHRS and CDR2 YFSETQ. The CDR3 nucleotides read TGCGCCAGCAGCCGGCTGGGGACGGCGAACACTGAAGCTTTCTTT. Its protein product is CASSRLGTANTEAFF.

This clone was seen a handful of times. This rearrangement joins TRBV5-1 to TRBJ2-7, with D maybe TRBD1 (6 bases). This CDR3 comprises 15 residues. The germline V gene encodes CDR1 SGHRS and CDR2 YFSETQ. V lost 1 base and J 1 base, leaving 12 bases between the germline ends. This CDR3 reads CASSLIPGASYEQYF. CDR3 DNA sequence: TGCGCCAGCAGCTTGATTCCAGGGGCGTCCTACGAGCAGTACTTC. Full variable domain (missing parts from reference TRBV5-1 and TRBJ2-7): KAGVTQTPRYLIKTRGQQVTLSCSPISGHRSVSWYQQTPGQGLQFLFEYFSETQRNKGNFPGRFSGRQFSNSRSEMNVSTLELGDSALYLCASSLIPGASYEQYFGPGTRLTVT.

In this sample, this clone turned up once. The chain uses TRBV19 and TRBJ2-5; D is unresolved. The CDR3 covers 15 residues. Per germline, CDR1 LNHDA and CDR2 SQIVND (reference sequence). V shed 2 bases and J shed 0 bases, with 10 bases lying between them. In DNA, the CDR3 is TGTGCCAGTAGTATATCTGAGGCGTACCAAGAGACCCAGTACTTC. Translated: CASSISEAYQETQYF.

The chain has TRBV28 and TRBJ1-1; a weak D match, TRBD1 (5 bases). The CDR3 has 13 amino acids. Germline CDR1 reads MDHEN; CDR2 reads SYDVKM. The V gene lost 6 bases and the J gene lost 12 bases, with 20 bases spanning the gap. CDR3 sequence: CASRINRQYETFF. CDR3 nucleotides: TGTGCCAGCAGAATAAACCGACAGTACGAAACTTTCTTT.

This sequence joins TRBV5-1 and TRBJ1-5; TRBD1 matches at 8 bases. V trimming: 2 bases; J trimming: 2 bases; junction bases outside the gene matches: 0. This CDR3 has 14 residues. Germline V CDR1 and CDR2: SGHRS, YFSETQ. For the CDR3, the DNA is TGCGCCAGCAGCTTACAGGGGGGCAATCAGCCCCAGCATTTT. This gives the protein CASSLQGGNQPQHF.

The CDR3 region is CASRASTDTQYF. The CDR3 nucleotides are TGTGCCAGCAGAGCTAGCACAGATACGCAGTATTTT. The chain links TRBV25-1 to TRBJ2-3, with no clear D. Germline-derived CDR1 and CDR2 are MGHDK and SYGVNS. V was clipped by 6 bases and J by 0 bases, with 4 bases between them. This CDR3 contains 12 residues. The complete variable domain, with remaining parts taken from reference TRBV25-1 and TRBJ2-3, reads EADIYQTPRYLVIGTGKKITLECSQTMGHDKMYWYQQDPGMELHLIHYSYGVNSTEKGDLSSESTVSRIRTEHFPLTLESARPSHTSQYLCASRASTDTQYFGPGTRLTVL.

The J gene is TRBJ2-7, the V gene TRBV2; D is unclear. The CDR3 sequence is 11 residues long. V lost 4 bases and J 1 base, leaving 2 bases between the germline ends. Germline V gene data show CDR1 as SNHLY and CDR2 as FYNNEI. The CDR3 sequence is CASSGSYEQYF. The CDR3 DNA reads TGTGCCAGCAGTGGGTCCTACGAGCAGTACTTC.

In this sample, this clone turned up a few times. The V call is TRBV11-2, the J call TRBJ2-5, with TRBD2 matching over 11 bases. CDR3 length: 16 residues. Germline assignment: CDR1 SGHAT and CDR2 FQNNGV. The V gene end was trimmed by 4 bases and the J gene end by 4 bases; junction bases not matched to a gene: 8. The CDR3, as DNA: TGTGCCAGCAGCTCCCGGGGTAGCGGGGGGGTAGAGACCCAGTACTTC. Encoded protein: CASSSRGSGGVETQYF.

The rearrangement joins TRBV5-5 to TRBJ2-6, with D unresolved. Germline V lookup: CDR1 SGHKS, CDR2 YYEKEE (reference sequence). The CDR3 totals 17 residues. V lost 2 bases and J lost 0, with 12 bases in between. The chain's CDR3 is CASSFGPQSSGANVLTF. The CDR3 coding sequence is TGTGCCAGCAGCTTTGGCCCTCAGTCCTCTGGGGCCAACGTCCTGACTTTC.

The chain links TRBV9 to TRBJ1-2, with 7 positions matching TRBD1. This CDR3 spans 13 amino acids. Trimming took 2 bases from V and 7 from J; bases not matched to a gene: 5. Germline CDR1 and CDR2: SGDLS and YYNGEE. CDR3 loop: CASSVIRGAGYTF. The DNA of the CDR3 is TGTGCCAGCAGCGTTATCAGGGGGGCTGGCTACACCTTC.

The chain is built from TRBV27 and TRBJ2-7; 14 nucleotides agree with TRBD2. There are 16 residues in the CDR3. Losses at the gene ends were 5 bases for V and 2 bases for J; bases not matched to a gene: 5. CDR1 is MNHEY, CDR2 SMNVEV, per germline (reference sequence). CDR3 in amino acids: CASSPGTSGRPYEQYF. The DNA of the CDR3 is TGTGCCAGCAGTCCTGGGACTAGCGGGAGACCCTACGAGCAGTACTTC.